The entry below gives a single TCR beta chain sequence along with its context. Its target is not known. A much larger clone differs from this one at a single base, so this may be a read error. These data belong to a study of T cells in Graves' hyperthyroidism and ophthalmopathy. Notes on the study in general: Blood held most thyroid clonotypes expanded above 0.001 frequency.

TCR beta CDR3 regions were amplified from RNA. Carried out on the TCR CDR3, a first-round RT-PCR used the HTBI primer set. Each CDR3 protein is one row after TCRdb ran MiXCR on the multiplex PCR reads. The sample carries 150,000 or so distinct CDR3 sequences, approximately 20% recorded once. Sample: blood. The sequence was collected from a woman between 45 and 60 years old with Graves' hyperthyroidism that later progressed to Graves' ophthalmopathy.

CDR3 residues: CASGQGKTQYF. CDR3 bases: TGTGCCAGCGGCCAAGGAAAGACCCAGTACTTC. The V and J genes are TRBV3-1 and TRBJ2-5; D remains ambiguous. The CDR3 loop spans 11 amino acids. The germline V gene encodes CDR1 LGHDT and CDR2 YNNKEL (reference sequence).